What follows are 28 T cell receptor beta chains derived from one specimen sequenced in a study of tumor-infiltrating lymphocytes in primary liver carcinoma. Unsorted whole blood served as the source of blood RNA, and germline DNA was extracted as well. With a constant-region primer, TCR beta cDNA was made from roughly 500 ng of total RNA. Three rounds of nested multiplex PCR with slightly modified ARM-PCR produced TCR beta libraries. Primers for the first two PCR rounds were TRBV1-TRBV30 forward primers and a C-beta reverse primer (roughly 10 cycles per round). A single record per CDR3 protein comes from TCRdb applying MiXCR to the multiplex PCR reads. The sample holds 300,000 to 350,000 distinct CDR3 sequences; around 60% are singletons and the top ten take under 8.5%. The sequencing input was peripheral blood. Receptors originate from a man in his forties or fifties with primary liver carcinoma and hepatitis B virus infection.

As regards this clonotype: A read error may explain this, as a much larger clone is one base away. The chain couples TRBV4-3 to TRBJ2-1; D possibly uses TRBD1 or TRBD2 (6 bases each). CDR3 length: 16 residues. The V end was cut by 3 bases, the J end by 0 bases, with 12 bases between. Germline assignment: CDR1 LGHNA and CDR2 YSLEER. In DNA form, the CDR3 reads TGCGCCAGCAGCCACGTAGGGGGGAACTCCTACAATGAGCAGTTCTTC. Residues: CASSHVGGNSYNEQFF.

V and J are TRBV6-2 or TRBV6-3 and TRBJ2-1; 8 bases agree with TRBD2. Trimming cost V 11 bases and J 5 bases; bases outside gene matches: 17. Germline-derived CDR1 and CDR2 are MNHEY and SVGEGT. The CDR3 runs 16 residues. In DNA, the CDR3 is TGTGCCTGCAACTTAAGGACGGGACTAGTAGACAATGAGCAGTTCTTC. Translated, it gives CACNLRTGLVDNEQFF.

Details on this clonotype: Lacking the conserved final phenylalanine or tryptophan, this CDR3 likely reflects a read error. The V gene is TRBV6-1, the J gene TRBJ2-1, with D unresolved. CDR3 length: 11 residues. Germline CDR1 reads MNHNS; CDR2 reads SASEGT. CDR3 in DNA: TGTGCCAGTAGTGTACACCAAGAGCAGTTCCTC. Translating it yields CASSVHQEQFL.

The chain has TRBV4-2 and TRBJ2-3, with D maybe TRBD2 (5 bases). Germline V gene data show CDR1 as LGHNA and CDR2 as YNFKEQ. Trimming removed 5 bases from V and 5 bases from J, with 17 bases in between. This CDR3 region has 15 residues. The CDR3: CASSATRIAIDTQYF. The DNA for the CDR3 is TGTGCCAGCAGCGCCACTAGGATTGCAATAGATACGCAGTATTTT.

About this clonotype: A much larger clone is a single base away; this may be a read error. V and J are TRBV12-3 or TRBV12-4 and TRBJ2-1; a possible D gene is TRBD1 (5 bases). This CDR3 comprises 13 residues. In nucleotides, the CDR3 is TGTGCCAGCAGGGGCGACAGTCACAATGAGCGGTTCTTC. Amino acid sequence: CASRGDSHNERFF.

DNA for the CDR3: TGCGCCAGCAGCACTAGCGGAGTGGCCTACAATGAGCAGTTCTTC. Its translation is CASSTSGVAYNEQFF. The chain employs TRBV10-1 and TRBJ2-1; 8 bases map to TRBD2. Germline trimming cut 6 bases from V and 2 bases from J; bases unmatched to any gene: 6. The CDR3 totals 15 residues. Germline CDR1 reads WNHNN; CDR2 reads SYGVQD (reference sequence).

Comments on this clonotype: The junction does not match germline at one end; this may be a read error. This chain joins TRBV29-1 and TRBJ2-7; unclear D gene. CDR3 length: 12 residues. Germline CDR1 is SQVTM and CDR2 is ANQGSEA. Here the CDR3 DNA reads TGCTGCGTTGCCGTGAACTCCTACGAGCAGTACTTC. It specifies CCVAVNSYEQYF.

As for this clonotype: The junction departs from the called germline gene at one end, perhaps through a read error. The chain uses TRBV11-2 and TRBJ2-7; the D is unclear. This CDR3 is built from 13 residues. The germline gives CDR1 SGHAT, CDR2 FQNNGV. As DNA, the CDR3 is TGTGCCAGCAGCTTAGGGTCGACCTACAAGCAGAACTTC. Its translation is CASSLGSTYKQNF.

Remarks on this clonotype: A read error is possible here, since a much larger clone lies one base away. V and J are TRBV4-3 and TRBJ1-1; D gene uncertain. The length of the CDR3 is 14 residues. Germline CDR1 LGHNA, CDR2 YSLEER. The V gene lost 0 bases and the J gene lost 5 bases, with 10 bases spanning the gap. CDR3 amino acids: CASSQESLETEAFF. The CDR3, as DNA: TGCGCCAGCAGCCAAGAGTCGCTGGAGACTGAAGCTTTCTTT.

This clonotype turned up a few times. The rearrangement joins TRBV29-1 to TRBJ2-1; 10 bases align to TRBD1. The germline gives CDR1 SQVTM, CDR2 ANQGSEA. V gave up 8 bases and J gave up 6 bases; unmatched junction bases: 4. CDR3 length: 12 residues. The CDR3 nucleotides read TGCAGCATCCGGACAGGGGGCAATGAGCAGTTCTTC. It yields the protein CSIRTGGNEQFF.

As for this clonotype: Lacking the conserved final phenylalanine or tryptophan, this CDR3 likely reflects a read error. This chain links TRBV4-2 with TRBJ2-1; a weak D match, TRBD1 (6 bases). V lost 2 bases to trimming and J lost 12 bases, with 20 bases between them. This CDR3 region has 15 residues. Per germline, CDR1 LGHNA and CDR2 YNFKEQ. In DNA form, the CDR3 reads TGTGCCAGCAGCCAACTCACTGGAACAGGGTCGGGGCAGTTCTAC. Amino acid sequence: CASSQLTGTGSGQFY.

There are many counts of this clonotype. J is TRBJ2-1 and V is TRBV28, with 11 positions matching TRBD2. The CDR3 sequence is 15 residues long. With 0 bases clipped from V and 7 bases from J, the junction kept 2 bases outside the gene matches. Germline V CDR1 and CDR2: MDHEN, SYDVKM. The CDR3 coding sequence is TGTGCCAGCAGTTTATGGACTAGCGGGAATAATGAGCAGTTCTTC. Translating it yields CASSLWTSGNNEQFF.

As regards this clonotype: The junction differs from germline at one of its ends, possibly a read error. The genes are TRBV5-1 and TRBJ2-5; the match to TRBD2 covers 7 bases. Per germline, CDR1 SGHRS and CDR2 YFSETQ. The CDR3 covers 16 residues. CDR3 sequence reads: CVSSLMGGGPEETQYF. As DNA, the CDR3 is TGCGTCAGCAGCCTGATGGGGGGAGGGCCGGAAGAGACCCAGTACTTC. The variable domain in full, with the rest retrieved from reference TRBV5-1 and TRBJ2-5, is KAGVTQTPRYLIKTRGQQVTLSCSPISGHRSVSWYQQTPGQGLQFLFEYFSETQRNKGNFPGRFSGRQFSNSRSEMNVSTLELGDSALYLCVSSLMGGGPEETQYFGPGTRLLVL.

A word on this clonotype: A read error may be the cause here, since a much bigger clone is one base away. The genes are TRBV29-1 and TRBJ2-2, with D perhaps TRBD1 or TRBD2 (5 bases each). Germline assignment: CDR1 SQVTM and CDR2 ANQGSEA. The CDR3 spans 16 residues. CDR3: CSVGGTDTLITGELIF. The CDR3 coding sequence is TGCAGCGTTGGAGGAACGGACACCCTTATTACCGGGGAGCTGATTTTT.

The rearrangement links TRBV11-2 to TRBJ1-1; D not certain. Germline CDR1 is SGHAT and CDR2 is FQNNGV. Trimming cost V 5 bases and J 10 bases, with 17 bases left between them. CDR3 length: 13 amino acids. The CDR3 coding sequence is TGTGCCAGCAGCCCTTACCCCGTCACAGCAGCTTTCTTT. Encoded protein: CASSPYPVTAAFF.

This clonotype was seen only a few times. V and J are TRBV5-1 and TRBJ2-2; D call uncertain. V dropped 4 bases and J dropped 5 bases, with 6 bases sitting between them. The CDR3 has 12 amino acids. Germline CDR1 is SGHRS and CDR2 is YFSETQ. CDR3 sequence (DNA): TGCGCCAGCAGCCCACTTACCGGGGAGCTGTTTTTT. It yields the protein CASSPLTGELFF.

This clonotype was observed a few times. The chain couples TRBV6-1 to TRBJ2-7; either TRBD1 or TRBD2 may supply D (6 bases each). CDR1 MNHNS and CDR2 SASEGT come from the germline V gene. The ends were cut back, 2 bases at V and 4 bases at J, with 21 bases in the middle. The CDR3 contains 17 residues. The DNA of the CDR3 is TGTGCCAGCAGTGAATCCCGGGGGCGCCCAGGCATTTACGAGCAGTACTTC. This encodes CASSESRGRPGIYEQYF.

This clonotype has a handful of counts. The rearrangement uses TRBV5-1 and TRBJ1-1; D is undetermined. V lost 2 bases, J lost 3 bases, and 5 bases lay in between. The CDR3 runs to 12 residues. Per the germline V gene, CDR1 is SGHRS and CDR2 is YFSETQ. CDR3 region: CASSFTDTEAFF. CDR3 nucleotides: TGCGCCAGCAGCTTCACAGACACTGAAGCTTTCTTT.

Points on this clonotype: At one end the junction does not follow the germline gene, possibly because of a read error. The V call is TRBV11-2, the J call TRBJ2-3; the match to TRBD2 covers 7 bases. Germline CDR1 and CDR2: SGHAT and FQNNGV. The CDR3 runs to 16 residues. The CDR3 DNA follows: TGTTCCAGCAGAACGGGTAGCGGGTGGGCGGCAGATACGCAGTATTTT. The encoded protein is CSSRTGSGWAADTQYF. Supplemented by reference TRBV11-2 and TRBJ2-3, the full variable domain reads EAGVAQSPRYKIIEKRQSVAFWCNPISGHATLYWYQQILGQGPKLLIQFQNNGVVDDSQLPKDRFSAERLKGVDSTLKIQPAKLEDSAVYLCSSRTGSGWAADTQYFGPGTRLTVL.

This clonotype was seen more than once but under ten times. This chain joins TRBV4-2 and TRBJ2-7; D assignment may be TRBD1 or TRBD2 (5 bases each). The CDR3 loop spans 17 amino acids. Germline V gene sequence: CDR1 LGHNA, CDR2 YNFKEQ. V was cut by 0 bases and J by 3 bases, with 18 bases left in between. CDR3 protein: CASSQDKVGTFYYEQYF. CDR3 DNA sequence: TGTGCCAGCAGCCAAGATAAGGTTGGGACGTTCTACTACGAGCAGTACTTC.

This clonotype was found many times. V gene TRBV29-1 combines with J gene TRBJ2-5, with 9 bases fitting TRBD2. Germline CDR1 reads SQVTM; CDR2 reads ANQGSEA. The CDR3 has 13 amino acids. Trimming took 4 bases from V and 5 from J; bases not matched to a gene: 5. Written as DNA, the CDR3 is TGCAGCGTTGGGGCTAGCGGGACGGAGACCCAGTACTTC. Translation gives CSVGASGTETQYF.

The V and J genes are TRBV5-1 and TRBJ1-2; D call uncertain. V was cut by 0 bases and J by 4 bases, with 7 bases left in between. The germline CDR1 and CDR2 sequences are SGHRS and YFSETQ. The CDR3 has 13 residues. CDR3 in DNA: TGCGCCAGCAGCTTGGACGGATTCTATGGCTACACCTTC. Its translation: CASSLDGFYGYTF.

This clonotype has just one count. A much larger clone lies a single base off, so this may be a read error. V gene TRBV6-1 combines with J gene TRBJ2-6; 8 bases map to TRBD1. Germline V CDR1 and CDR2: MNHNS, SASEGT. The CDR3 is 14 amino acids. DNA for the CDR3: TGTGCCAGCAGCGGACAGGGAAGGGCCAACGTCCTGATTTTC. As protein: CASSGQGRANVLIF.

With regard to this clonotype: This may be a read error: a much more frequent sequence differs by one nucleotide. The chain links TRBV6-1 to TRBJ2-7; tentatively, D is TRBD2 (5 bases). Germline assignment: CDR1 MNHNS and CDR2 SASEGT. The CDR3 contains 14 residues. The V end was cut by 4 bases, the J end by 4 bases, with 14 bases between. CDR3 DNA sequence: TGTGCCAGCAGTGCGGCGCGAGGGATTTACGAGCAGTACTTC. Translated, it gives CASSAARGIYEQYF.

The chain recombines TRBV6-5 with TRBJ1-2; D possibly corresponds to TRBD1 (6 bases). This CDR3 region has 17 residues. Germline V CDR1 and CDR2: MNHEY, SVGAGI. Trimming took 0 bases from V and 4 from J, leaving 18 bases between them. CDR3 sequence reads: CASSYSSRGADVYGYTF. Here the CDR3 DNA reads TGTGCCAGCAGTTACTCGTCTCGGGGGGCTGATGTCTATGGCTACACCTTC.

Points on this clonotype: A read error is possible here, since a much larger clone lies one base away. The rearrangement uses TRBV10-3 and TRBJ2-5, with D perhaps TRBD1 (5 bases). The germline CDR1 and CDR2 sequences are ENHRY and SYGVKD. The CDR3 has 13 residues. Trimming cost V 3 bases and J 2 bases, with 7 bases left between them. In nucleotides, the CDR3 is TGTGCCATCAGTGATGCAGGGCAAGAGACCCAGTACTTC. This sequence encodes CAISDAGQETQYF.

Concerning this clonotype: A read error is possible here, since a much larger clone lies one base away. This chain uses TRBV6-6 with TRBJ1-2; unclear D gene. Germline CDR1 is MNHNY and CDR2 is SVGAGI (reference sequence). The CDR3 covers 14 residues. CDR3 sequence: CASSPPGSSYDYTF. CDR3 DNA sequence: TGTGCCAGCAGTCCCCCCGGGTCTAGCTATGACTACACCTTC.

As regards this clonotype: A junction boundary mismatches the germline segment, possibly from a read error. V gene TRBV6-5 combines with J gene TRBJ1-2, with a possible D match to TRBD1 (6 bases). The CDR3 spans 11 residues. Germline loops: CDR1 MNHEY, CDR2 SVGAGI. The CDR3 DNA reads TGTGTCAGCACCACAGGGTATTGCTACACCTTC. Residues: CVSTTGYCYTF.